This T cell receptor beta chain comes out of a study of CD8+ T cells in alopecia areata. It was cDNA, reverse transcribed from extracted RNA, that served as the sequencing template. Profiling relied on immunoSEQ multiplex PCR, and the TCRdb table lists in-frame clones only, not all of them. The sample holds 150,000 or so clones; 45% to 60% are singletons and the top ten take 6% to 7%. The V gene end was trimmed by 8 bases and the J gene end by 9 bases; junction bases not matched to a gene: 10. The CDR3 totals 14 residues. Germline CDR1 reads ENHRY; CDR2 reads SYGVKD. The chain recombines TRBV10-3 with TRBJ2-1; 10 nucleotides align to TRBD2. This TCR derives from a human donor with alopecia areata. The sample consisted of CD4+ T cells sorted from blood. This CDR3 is CAIGTSGRAAEQFF. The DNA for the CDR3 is TGTGCCATCGGAACGAGCGGGAGGGCCGCTGAGCAGTTCTTC.